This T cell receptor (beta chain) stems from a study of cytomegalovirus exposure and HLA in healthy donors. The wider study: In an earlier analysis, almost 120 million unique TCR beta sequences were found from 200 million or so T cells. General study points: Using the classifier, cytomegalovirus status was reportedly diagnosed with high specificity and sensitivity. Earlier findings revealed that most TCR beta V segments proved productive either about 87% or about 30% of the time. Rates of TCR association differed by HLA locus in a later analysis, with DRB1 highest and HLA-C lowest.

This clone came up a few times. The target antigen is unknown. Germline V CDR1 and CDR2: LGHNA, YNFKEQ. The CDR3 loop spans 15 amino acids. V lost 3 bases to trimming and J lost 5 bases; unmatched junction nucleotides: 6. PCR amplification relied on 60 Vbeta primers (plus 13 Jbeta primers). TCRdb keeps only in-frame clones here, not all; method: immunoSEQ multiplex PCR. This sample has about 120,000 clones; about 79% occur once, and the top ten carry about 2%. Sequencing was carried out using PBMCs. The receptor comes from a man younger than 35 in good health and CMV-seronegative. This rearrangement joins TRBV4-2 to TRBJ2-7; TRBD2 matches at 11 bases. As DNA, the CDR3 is TGTGCCAGCAGCCAGATAGCGGGAGGGGTGGACGAGCAGTACTTC. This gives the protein CASSQIAGGVDEQYF.